What follows are 21 T cell receptor beta chains derived from one specimen sequenced in a study of OX40 agonist ivuxolimab in advanced cancers. Only in-frame clones appear in the TCRdb table, and some are missing; sequencing was by immunoSEQ multiplex PCR. The data hold roughly 70,000 clones, with about nine tenths observed a single time. The sequences come from CD4+ or CD8+ T cells sorted from blood, collected in a trial of the OX40 agonist ivuxolimab. The receptor source for this set is an adult with an advanced solid tumor such as melanoma, head and neck, liver or kidney cancer.

This sequence joins TRBV29-1 and TRBJ2-1, with TRBD1 matching 9 bases. V lost 7 bases to trimming and J lost 7 bases; unmatched junction nucleotides: 2. Per the germline V gene, CDR1 is SQVTM and CDR2 is ANQGSEA. This CDR3 has 11 amino acids. Here the CDR3 reads CSADRGNEQFF. CDR3 nucleotide sequence: TGCAGCGCAGACAGGGGGAATGAGCAGTTCTTC.

V gene TRBV7-8 combines with J gene TRBJ2-1, with TRBD1 identical over 8 bases. J gave up 9 bases and V 5 bases, and 15 bases lay outside the gene matches. The CDR3 contains 16 residues. Germline CDR1 and CDR2: SGHVS and FQNEAQ. The CDR3 loop reads CASSVKPRGLRVEQFF. In DNA form, the CDR3 reads TGTGCCAGCAGCGTCAAGCCCAGGGGGCTGAGGGTTGAGCAGTTCTTC.

The J gene is TRBJ1-5, the V gene TRBV19; no clear D gene. The CDR3 loop spans 15 amino acids. Trimming pared 7 bases from V and 0 bases from J, leaving 13 bases between. Germline lookup yields CDR1 LNHDA and CDR2 SQIVND (reference sequence). The DNA for the CDR3 is TGTGCCAGTAAGGCAGGAGTCGTTAGCAATCAGCCCCAGCATTTT. Its translation is CASKAGVVSNQPQHF.

This clone has just a few counts. The gene calls are TRBV2 and TRBJ2-7; 7 bases fit TRBD2. The length of the CDR3 is 14 residues. V trimming: 6 bases; J trimming: 0 bases; junction bases outside the gene matches: 5. CDR1 SNHLY and CDR2 FYNNEI come from the germline V gene. The CDR3 sequence is CASSREGGSYEQYF. As DNA, the CDR3 is TGTGCCAGCAGCAGGGAGGGTGGCTCCTACGAGCAGTACTTC.

The chain recombines TRBV4-1 with TRBJ2-7; 9 positions agree with TRBD2. The CDR3 length is 15 residues. CDR1 MGHRA and CDR2 YSYEKL come from the germline V gene. The trim removed 1 base at V and 5 bases at J, leaving 6 bases unmatched. In DNA form, the CDR3 reads TGCGCCAGCAGCCAAGTGGGGACTAGCATCCACGAGCAGTACTTC. Amino acids: CASSQVGTSIHEQYF.

The rearrangement joins TRBV28 to TRBJ1-1; 11 bases line up with TRBD1. CDR3 length: 17 residues. Germline V gene lookup returns CDR1 MDHEN and CDR2 SYDVKM. The V and J ends lost 2 bases and 0 bases, in that order; junction bases with no gene match: 5. The chain's CDR3 is CASSLGGDRGMNTEAFF. The CDR3 nucleotides read TGTGCCAGCAGTTTAGGGGGGGACAGGGGGATGAACACTGAAGCTTTCTTT.

V usage is TRBV7-9 and J usage is TRBJ1-4; 7 positions match TRBD1. The germline gives CDR1 SEHNR, CDR2 FQNEAQ (reference sequence). The V and J ends lost 1 base and 4 bases, in that order; junction bases with no gene match: 0. This CDR3 comprises 14 residues. The chain's CDR3 is CASSLGQGNEKLFF. CDR3 in DNA: TGTGCCAGCAGCTTAGGACAGGGTAATGAAAAACTGTTTTTT. The whole variable domain, remainder taken from reference TRBV7-9 and TRBJ1-4, is DTGVSQNPRHKITKRGQNVTFRCDPISEHNRLYWYRQTLGQGPEFLTYFQNEAQLEKSRLLSDRFSAERPKGSFSTLEIQRTEQGDSAMYLCASSLGQGNEKLFFGSGTQLSVL.

The chain combines TRBV11-3 with TRBJ2-2; 10 positions agree with TRBD2. Germline V gene sequence: CDR1 SGHNT, CDR2 YENEEA. The CDR3 has 17 residues. Unmatched junction bases numbered 6, after V lost 1 base and J lost 4 bases. The chain's CDR3 is CASSLGLASGSTGELFF. DNA for the CDR3: TGTGCCAGCAGCTTAGGGTTGGCTAGCGGGAGCACCGGGGAGCTGTTTTTT.

CDR3 nucleotides: TGTGCCAGCAGCTCCACGCTGTACAATGAGCAGTTCTTC. Translation: CASSSTLYNEQFF. The chain is built from TRBV11-2 and TRBJ2-1; D uncertain. The CDR3 spans 13 residues. V was trimmed by 4 bases and J by 4 bases, leaving 8 bases between them. From germline, CDR1 is SGHAT and CDR2 FQNNGV.

The count of this clone is one. J is TRBJ2-3 and V is TRBV2; D may be TRBD1 or TRBD2 (5 bases each). V dropped 7 bases and J dropped 4 bases, with 15 bases sitting between them. Germline V gene sequence: CDR1 SNHLY, CDR2 FYNNEI. The CDR3 consists of 14 residues. CDR3 coding DNA: TGTGCCAGCACCCACAGGACCGGGGCAGATACGCAGTATTTT. This gives the protein CASTHRTGADTQYF.

The chain joins TRBV19 to TRBJ1-5; 10 positions agree with TRBD1. With 5 bases clipped from V and 5 bases from J, the junction kept 3 bases outside the gene matches. The CDR3 loop spans 14 amino acids. Per the germline V gene, CDR1 is LNHDA and CDR2 is SQIVND (reference sequence). The CDR3 is CASSAGTGDQPQHF. The CDR3 DNA reads TGTGCCAGTAGTGCCGGGACAGGGGATCAGCCCCAGCATTTT.

The CDR3 loop reads CASRAGTVSQETQYF. DNA of the CDR3: TGTGCCAGCAGGGCCGGGACAGTTAGCCAAGAGACCCAGTACTTC. The chain employs TRBV2 and TRBJ2-5; 7 nucleotides agree with TRBD1. J lost 1 base, V lost 6 bases, and 8 bases had no gene match. The CDR3 has 15 amino acids. Per germline, CDR1 SNHLY and CDR2 FYNNEI.

CDR3 bases: TGCGCCAGCAGCTTGGAGGGTTTGGAGACCCAGTACTTC. This codes for CASSLEGLETQYF. This rearrangement joins TRBV5-1 to TRBJ2-5; D unresolved. V was trimmed by 0 bases and J by 5 bases, leaving 8 bases between them. Germline V gives CDR1 SGHRS, CDR2 YFSETQ. The CDR3 length is 13 residues. Supplemented by reference TRBV5-1 and TRBJ2-5, the full variable domain reads KAGVTQTPRYLIKTRGQQVTLSCSPISGHRSVSWYQQTPGQGLQFLFEYFSETQRNKGNFPGRFSGRQFSNSRSEMNVSTLELGDSALYLCASSLEGLETQYFGPGTRLLVL.

The chain is built from TRBV6-5 and TRBJ2-3; unclear D gene. Trimming took 4 bases from V and 6 from J, leaving 8 bases between them. This CDR3 region has 12 residues. Looked up from germline, CDR1 is MNHEY and CDR2 is SVGAGI. The CDR3 loop is CASSSGPDTQYF. The CDR3 DNA reads as TGTGCCAGCAGTTCCGGGCCTGATACGCAGTATTTT.

This clone showed up just once. The chain carries TRBV6-5 and TRBJ2-5, with 8 bases lining up with TRBD2. Losses at the gene ends were 2 bases for V and 5 bases for J; bases not matched to a gene: 4. Germline V gives CDR1 MNHEY, CDR2 SVGAGI. CDR3 length equals 14 residues. The CDR3 bases are TGTGCCAGCAGTTACAGCGGGAGTTCGGAGACCCAGTACTTC. It yields the protein CASSYSGSSETQYF.

The chain employs TRBV6-1 and TRBJ1-5; no clear D gene. The CDR3 sequence is 12 residues long. The V gene lost 6 bases and the J gene lost 6 bases, with 9 bases spanning the gap. Germline V gene sequence: CDR1 MNHNS, CDR2 SASEGT. The CDR3 sequence: CASRISFQPQHF. The CDR3 DNA reads TGTGCCAGCAGAATTTCTTTTCAGCCCCAGCATTTT.

The chain has TRBV19 and TRBJ2-2; D possibly corresponds to TRBD1 (5 bases). Germline CDR1 is LNHDA and CDR2 is SQIVND (reference sequence). The CDR3 runs to 14 residues. Trimming removed 0 bases at V and 5 bases at J, with 7 bases between. The CDR3 region is CASSIDRGTGELFF. The CDR3 coding sequence is TGTGCCAGTAGTATAGATAGGGGAACCGGGGAGCTGTTTTTT.

The chain employs TRBV28 and TRBJ1-5; D may be TRBD1 (6 bases). V was pared by 6 bases and J by 4 bases, with 13 bases between. The CDR3 has 14 amino acids. The germline gives CDR1 MDHEN, CDR2 SYDVKM. The CDR3 is CASSPTDRNQPQHF. The CDR3 DNA reads TGTGCCAGCAGCCCCACTGACAGGAATCAGCCCCAGCATTTT.

The chain couples TRBV10-1 to TRBJ2-7; tentatively, D is TRBD1 (6 bases). The CDR3 totals 13 residues. Per the germline V gene, CDR1 is WNHNN and CDR2 is SYGVQD (reference sequence). V was trimmed by 3 bases and J by 4 bases, leaving 10 bases between them. In DNA, the CDR3 is TGCGCCAGCAGTGACCGGGACACATACGAGCAGTACTTC. It is translated as CASSDRDTYEQYF.

CDR3 loop: CARSWPGQGSGKLFF. The CDR3 nucleotides read TGTGCCAGAAGCTGGCCGGGGCAGGGGAGTGGAAAACTGTTTTTT. V usage is TRBV7-5 and J usage is TRBJ1-4; TRBD1 reflects the table's D call only, with no check against the DNA. TRBV7-5 is termed a pseudogene. CDR3 length: 15 residues.

The chain uses TRBV4-1 and TRBJ2-1; 8 bases match TRBD2. CDR3 length: 15 residues. The J segment lost 5 bases and the V segment lost 2 bases, leaving 5 bases of the junction unmatched. Per germline, CDR1 MGHRA and CDR2 YSYEKL. The CDR3 sequence is CASSQPTSVNNEQFF. Here the CDR3 DNA reads TGCGCCAGCAGCCAACCGACTAGCGTCAACAATGAGCAGTTCTTC.